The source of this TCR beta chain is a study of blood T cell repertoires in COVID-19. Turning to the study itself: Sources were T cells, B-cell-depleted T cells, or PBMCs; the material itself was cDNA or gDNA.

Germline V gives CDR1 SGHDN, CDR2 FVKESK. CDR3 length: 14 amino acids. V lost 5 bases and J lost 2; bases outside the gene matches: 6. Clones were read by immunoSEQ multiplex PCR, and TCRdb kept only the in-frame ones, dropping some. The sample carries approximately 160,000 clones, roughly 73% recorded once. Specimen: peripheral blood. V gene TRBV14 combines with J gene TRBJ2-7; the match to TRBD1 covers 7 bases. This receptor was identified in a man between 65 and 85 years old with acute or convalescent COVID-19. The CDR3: CASSSGQWPYEQYF. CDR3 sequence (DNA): TGTGCCAGCAGCTCGGGACAGTGGCCCTACGAGCAGTACTTC.